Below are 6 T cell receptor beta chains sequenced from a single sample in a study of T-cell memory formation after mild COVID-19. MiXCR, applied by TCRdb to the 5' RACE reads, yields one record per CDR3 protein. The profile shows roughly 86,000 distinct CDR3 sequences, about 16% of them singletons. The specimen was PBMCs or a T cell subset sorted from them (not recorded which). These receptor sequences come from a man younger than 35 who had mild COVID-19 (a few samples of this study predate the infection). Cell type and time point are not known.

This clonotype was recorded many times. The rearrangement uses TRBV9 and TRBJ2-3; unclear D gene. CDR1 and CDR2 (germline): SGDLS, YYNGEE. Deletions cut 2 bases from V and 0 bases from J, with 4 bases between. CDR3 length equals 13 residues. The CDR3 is CASSVASTDTQYF. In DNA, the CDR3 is TGTGCCAGCAGCGTGGCTAGCACAGATACGCAGTATTTT.

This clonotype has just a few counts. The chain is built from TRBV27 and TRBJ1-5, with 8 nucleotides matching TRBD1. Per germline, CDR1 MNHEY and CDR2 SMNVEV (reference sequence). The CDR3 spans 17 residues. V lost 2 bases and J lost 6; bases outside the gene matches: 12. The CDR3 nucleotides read TGTGCCAGCAGTTTAATCGGCAGGGGGCGAGTGGGTCAGCCCCAGCATTTT. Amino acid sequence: CASSLIGRGRVGQPQHF.

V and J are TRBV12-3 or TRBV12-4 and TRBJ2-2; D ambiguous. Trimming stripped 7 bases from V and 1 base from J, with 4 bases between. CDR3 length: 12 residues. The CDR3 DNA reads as TGTGCCAGCAAGTGGAACACCGGGGAGCTGTTTTTT. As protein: CASKWNTGELFF.

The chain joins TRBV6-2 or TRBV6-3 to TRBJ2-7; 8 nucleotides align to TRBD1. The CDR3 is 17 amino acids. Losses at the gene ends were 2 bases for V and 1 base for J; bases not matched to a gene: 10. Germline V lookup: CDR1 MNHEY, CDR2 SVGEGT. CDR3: CASSYQLTGVGSYEQYV. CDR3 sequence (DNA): TGTGCCAGCAGTTACCAGCTGACAGGGGTCGGGTCCTACGAGCAGTACGTC.

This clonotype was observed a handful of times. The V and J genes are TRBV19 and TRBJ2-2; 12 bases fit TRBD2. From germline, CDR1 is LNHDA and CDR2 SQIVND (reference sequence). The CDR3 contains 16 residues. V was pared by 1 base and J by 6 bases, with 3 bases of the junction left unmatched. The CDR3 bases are TGTGCCAGTAGTATAGTACTAGCGGGGGGCCCCGGGGAGCTGTTTTTT. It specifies CASSIVLAGGPGELFF.

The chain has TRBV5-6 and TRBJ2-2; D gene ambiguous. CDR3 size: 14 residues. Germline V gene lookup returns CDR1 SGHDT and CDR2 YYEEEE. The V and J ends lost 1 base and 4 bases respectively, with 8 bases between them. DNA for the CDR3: TGTGCCAGCAGCTTGAAGCTGAGCACCGGGGAGCTGTTTTTT. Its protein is CASSLKLSTGELFF.